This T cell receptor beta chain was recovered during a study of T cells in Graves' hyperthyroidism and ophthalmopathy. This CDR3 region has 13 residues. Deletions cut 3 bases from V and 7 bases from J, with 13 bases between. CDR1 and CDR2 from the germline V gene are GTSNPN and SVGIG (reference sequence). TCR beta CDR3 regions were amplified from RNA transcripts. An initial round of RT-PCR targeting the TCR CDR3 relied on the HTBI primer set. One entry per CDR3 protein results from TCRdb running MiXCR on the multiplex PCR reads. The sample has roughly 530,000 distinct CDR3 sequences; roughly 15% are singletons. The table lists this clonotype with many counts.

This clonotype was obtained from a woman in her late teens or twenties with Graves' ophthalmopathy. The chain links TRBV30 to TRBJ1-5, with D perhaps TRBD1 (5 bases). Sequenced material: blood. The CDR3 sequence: CAWSQRRDQPQHF. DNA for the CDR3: TGTGCCTGGAGCCAAAGGAGGGACCAGCCCCAGCATTTT.